The sequence of this TCR beta chain was determined in a study of blood T cell repertoires in COVID-19. Study as a whole: PBMCs, B-cell-depleted T cells, or T cells were the source of the cDNA or gDNA that made up the material.

Original processing methods: Cell counts per sample came from amplifying reference gene primers. The data were produced by immunoSEQ multiplex PCR, yet TCRdb's version contains in-frame clones alone and is incomplete. Clone size and V and J calls were adopted from that table, with D and trimming inferred from the DNA. The table records about 200,000 clones, 65% to 90% of them present only once. Germline loops: CDR1 MNHEY, CDR2 SVGAGI. With V trimmed by 5 bases and J by 9 bases, 9 bases remained unmatched. The CDR3 extends over 15 amino acids. The chain carries TRBV6-5 and TRBJ1-6; 8 bases line up with TRBD1. The TCR originated in a woman in her 70s with COVID-19, enrolled during active disease. Sequencing was done on a sample of peripheral blood. For the CDR3, the DNA is TGTGCCAGCAGTCCCACCACAGGGACAGGTTCACCCCTCCACTTT. This gives the protein CASSPTTGTGSPLHF.